This record looks at one T cell receptor (beta chain) sequence and its context. The entry originates in a study of blood T cell repertoires in COVID-19. Study context: Material from acute and convalescent COVID-19 was sourced from the United States, Italy and Spain.

Authors' data handling: Amplification of reference gene primers was used by the study to estimate nucleated cell counts. The method was immunoSEQ multiplex PCR; TCRdb's version includes in-frame clones alone and lacks a portion of them. V and J calls and clone size are given by that table; D and trimming were obtained from the DNA. This table holds tens of thousands of clones, more than 60% found once. Germline lookup yields CDR1 SGDLS and CDR2 YYNGEE. V trimming: 0 bases; J trimming: 5 bases; junction bases outside the gene matches: 4. The length of the CDR3 is 15 residues. Specimen: peripheral blood. The clonotype was recovered from a human donor with active or convalescent COVID-19. The donor label of this sample is uncertain. The chain has TRBV9 and TRBJ1-5; TRBD1 aligns across 8 bases. CDR3 region: CASSVAPTGDQPQHF. The CDR3, as DNA: TGTGCCAGCAGCGTAGCTCCGACAGGGGATCAGCCCCAGCATTTT.